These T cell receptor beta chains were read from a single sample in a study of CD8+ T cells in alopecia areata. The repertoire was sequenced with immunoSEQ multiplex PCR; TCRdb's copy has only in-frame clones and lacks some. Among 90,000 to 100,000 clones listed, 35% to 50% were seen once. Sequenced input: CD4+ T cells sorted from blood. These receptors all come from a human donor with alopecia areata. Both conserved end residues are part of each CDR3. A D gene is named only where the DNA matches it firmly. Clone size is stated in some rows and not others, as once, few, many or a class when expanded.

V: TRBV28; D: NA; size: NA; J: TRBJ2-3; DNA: TGTGCCAGCAGTTCGCTGGGTGACACAGATACGCAGTATTTT; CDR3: CASSSLGDTDTQYF
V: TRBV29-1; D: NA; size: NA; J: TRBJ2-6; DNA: TGCAGCGTTGGCCGGGGCTCTGGGGCCAACGTCCTGACTTTC; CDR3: CSVGRGSGANVLTF
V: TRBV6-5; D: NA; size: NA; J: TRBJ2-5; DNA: TGTGCCAGCAGAGCCCCCGGGAAAGAGACCCAGTACTTC; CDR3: CASRAPGKETQYF
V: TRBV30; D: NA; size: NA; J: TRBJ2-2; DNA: TGTGCCTGGGGAGCTAGGCCCGACACCGGGGAGCTGTTTTTT; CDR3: CAWGARPDTGELFF
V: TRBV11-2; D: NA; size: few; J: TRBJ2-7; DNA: TGTGCCAGCAGCTTTAGGGGCCCCGACGAGCAGTACTTC; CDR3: CASSFRGPDEQYF
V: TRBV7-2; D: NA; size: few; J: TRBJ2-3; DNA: TGTGCCAGCAGCTTTAGTTGGGACCAGACCTTT; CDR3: CASSFSWDQTF
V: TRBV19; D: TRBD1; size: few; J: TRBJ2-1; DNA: TGTGCCAGTAGTCGGGACAGGGGGCTTGACAATGAGCAGTTCTTC; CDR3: CASSRDRGLDNEQFF
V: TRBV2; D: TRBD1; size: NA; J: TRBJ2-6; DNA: TGTGCCAGCAGAGTTCATACAGGGGTGCGGGGGGCCAACGTCCTGACTTTC; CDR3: CASRVHTGVRGANVLTF
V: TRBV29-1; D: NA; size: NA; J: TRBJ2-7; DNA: TGCAGCCCCGTACGGTGTGACAGGAGGAGCTCCTACGAGCAGTACTTC; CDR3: CSPVRCDRRSSYEQYF
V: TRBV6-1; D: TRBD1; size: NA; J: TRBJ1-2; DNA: TGTGCCAGCAGTGAAGGGGAGGACAGGGGGCCGGGCTACACCTTC; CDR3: CASSEGEDRGPGYTF
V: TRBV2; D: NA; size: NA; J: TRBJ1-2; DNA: TGTGCCAGCAGTTCCCAGGAGGGGTTCTATGGCTACACCTTC; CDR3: CASSSQEGFYGYTF
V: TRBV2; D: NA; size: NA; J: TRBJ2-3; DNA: TGTGCCAGCAGTGCTACAGTTCTTAGAGATACGCAGTATTTT; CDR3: CASSATVLRDTQYF
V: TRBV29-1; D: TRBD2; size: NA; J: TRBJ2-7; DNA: TGCAGCGTTTCGTTCCTGGCGGGAGTTTCGTACGAGCAGTACTTC; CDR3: CSVSFLAGVSYEQYF
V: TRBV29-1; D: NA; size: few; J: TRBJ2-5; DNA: TGCAGCGTTGTGGTCGACCAAGAGACCCAGTACTTC; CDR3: CSVVVDQETQYF
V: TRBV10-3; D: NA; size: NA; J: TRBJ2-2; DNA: TGTGCCATCCGAAACACCGGGGAGCTGTTTTTT; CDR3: CAIRNTGELFF
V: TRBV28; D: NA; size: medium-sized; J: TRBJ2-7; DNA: TGTGCCAGCAGTCCAATCAGGGGAGGCGAGCAGTACTTC; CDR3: CASSPIRGGEQYF
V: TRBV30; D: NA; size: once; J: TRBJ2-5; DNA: TGTGCCTGGAGAGCAGGGAAAGAGACCCAGTACTTC; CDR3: CAWRAGKETQYF
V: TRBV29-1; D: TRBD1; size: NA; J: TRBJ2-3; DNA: TGCAGCGCATCCCCAGGGGGATTTGTAGATACGCAGTATTTT; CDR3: CSASPGGFVDTQYF
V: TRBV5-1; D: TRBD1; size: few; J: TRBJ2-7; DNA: TGCGCCAGCAGCCTTGCCGACAGGGAGAGCGACGAGCAGTACTTC; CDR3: CASSLADRESDEQYF
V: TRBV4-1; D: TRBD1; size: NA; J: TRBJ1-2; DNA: TGCGCCAGCAGCCAAGATTACCCAGGGGGCGTTGGCTACACCTTC; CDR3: CASSQDYPGGVGYTF
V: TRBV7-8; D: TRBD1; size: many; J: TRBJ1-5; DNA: TGTGCCAGCAGCTCGGGACAGTTCAATCAGCCCCAGCATTTT; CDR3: CASSSGQFNQPQHF
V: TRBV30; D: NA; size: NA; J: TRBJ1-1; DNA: TGTGCCTGGAGTGTATATTTGACGGGACGGATGAACACTGAAGCTTTCTTT; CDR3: CAWSVYLTGRMNTEAFF
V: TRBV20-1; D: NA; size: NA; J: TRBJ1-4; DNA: TGCAGTGCGCACCTTAAGGAAAAACTGTTTTTT; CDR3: CSAHLKEKLFF
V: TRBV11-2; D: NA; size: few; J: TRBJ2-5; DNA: TGTGCCAGCAGCCCACAAGAGACCCAGTACTTC; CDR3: CASSPQETQYF
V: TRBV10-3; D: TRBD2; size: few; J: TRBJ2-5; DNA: TGTGCCACGCGGACTAGCCAGTCCCAAGAGACCCAGTACTTC; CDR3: CATRTSQSQETQYF
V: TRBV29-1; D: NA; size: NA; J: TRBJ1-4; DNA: TGCAGCGTTGGTAGGGAGGCGGAAAAACTGTTTTTT; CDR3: CSVGREAEKLFF
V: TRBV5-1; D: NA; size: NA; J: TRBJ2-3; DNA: TGCGCCAGCAGCTCGGAGGGCGGTACTAGCACAGATACGCAGTATTTT; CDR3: CASSSEGGTSTDTQYF
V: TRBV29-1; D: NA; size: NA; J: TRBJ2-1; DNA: TGCAGCGTTGAAGAGGTTGGGACTGGTGAGCAGTTCTTC; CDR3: CSVEEVGTGEQFF
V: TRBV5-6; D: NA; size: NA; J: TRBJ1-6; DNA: TGTGCCAGCCAAGCTTCCGGGACACAGAATTCACCCCTCCACTTT; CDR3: CASQASGTQNSPLHF
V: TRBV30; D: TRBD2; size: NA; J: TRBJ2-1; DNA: TGTGCCTGGAGCAGGACTAGCGGGAGGAATGAGCAGTTCTTC; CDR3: CAWSRTSGRNEQFF
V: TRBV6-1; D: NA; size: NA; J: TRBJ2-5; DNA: TGTGCCATCAGTGATCTGGGGGCAGAGACCCAGTACTTC; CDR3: CAISDLGAETQYF
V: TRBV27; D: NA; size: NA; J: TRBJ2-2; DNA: TGTGCCAGCAGTTTTCAGACGGGAGTACCCGGGGAGCTGTTTTTT; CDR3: CASSFQTGVPGELFF
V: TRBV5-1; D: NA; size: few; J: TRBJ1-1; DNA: TGCGCCAGCAGACGGGAGGGGGCTGAAGCTTTCTTT; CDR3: CASRREGAEAFF
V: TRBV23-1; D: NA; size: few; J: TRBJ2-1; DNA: TGCGCCAGCAGTCAATGGGATCTAGGTTCGACGGACAATGAGCAGTTCTTC; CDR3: CASSQWDLGSTDNEQFF
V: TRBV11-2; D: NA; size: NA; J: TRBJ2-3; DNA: TGTGCCAGCAGCTTCTGGGCCCCCAGCACAGATACGCAGTATTTT; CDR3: CASSFWAPSTDTQYF
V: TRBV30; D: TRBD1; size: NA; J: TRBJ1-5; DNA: TGTGCCTGGAGTGGGGGACAGACAACTAATCAGCCCCAGCATTTT; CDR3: CAWSGGQTTNQPQHF
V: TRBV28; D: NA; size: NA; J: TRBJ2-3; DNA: TGTGCCAGCAGTTTACTTGGAGATACGCAGTATTTT; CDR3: CASSLLGDTQYF
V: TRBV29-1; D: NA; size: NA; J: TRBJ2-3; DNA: TGCAGCGTCTACAAACAGGGAATCGGCACAGATACGCAGTATTTT; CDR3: CSVYKQGIGTDTQYF
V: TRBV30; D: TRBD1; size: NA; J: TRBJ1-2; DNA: TGTGCCTGGACCTTAGCACAGGGGGGAGGCTATGGCTACACCTTC; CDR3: CAWTLAQGGGYGYTF
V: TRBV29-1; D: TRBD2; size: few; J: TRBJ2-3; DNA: TGCAGCGTCGCCAAAACTAGCGGGAGGGCCGCTACGCAGTATTTT; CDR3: CSVAKTSGRAATQYF
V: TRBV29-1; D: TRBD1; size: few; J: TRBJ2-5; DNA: TGCAGCGGAAAGGACAGGTCCCAAGAGACCCAGTACTTC; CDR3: CSGKDRSQETQYF
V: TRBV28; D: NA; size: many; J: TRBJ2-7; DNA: TGTGCCAGCAGTTTATTGGTCAGGGGCTTAGGGGAGCAGTACTTC; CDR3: CASSLLVRGLGEQYF